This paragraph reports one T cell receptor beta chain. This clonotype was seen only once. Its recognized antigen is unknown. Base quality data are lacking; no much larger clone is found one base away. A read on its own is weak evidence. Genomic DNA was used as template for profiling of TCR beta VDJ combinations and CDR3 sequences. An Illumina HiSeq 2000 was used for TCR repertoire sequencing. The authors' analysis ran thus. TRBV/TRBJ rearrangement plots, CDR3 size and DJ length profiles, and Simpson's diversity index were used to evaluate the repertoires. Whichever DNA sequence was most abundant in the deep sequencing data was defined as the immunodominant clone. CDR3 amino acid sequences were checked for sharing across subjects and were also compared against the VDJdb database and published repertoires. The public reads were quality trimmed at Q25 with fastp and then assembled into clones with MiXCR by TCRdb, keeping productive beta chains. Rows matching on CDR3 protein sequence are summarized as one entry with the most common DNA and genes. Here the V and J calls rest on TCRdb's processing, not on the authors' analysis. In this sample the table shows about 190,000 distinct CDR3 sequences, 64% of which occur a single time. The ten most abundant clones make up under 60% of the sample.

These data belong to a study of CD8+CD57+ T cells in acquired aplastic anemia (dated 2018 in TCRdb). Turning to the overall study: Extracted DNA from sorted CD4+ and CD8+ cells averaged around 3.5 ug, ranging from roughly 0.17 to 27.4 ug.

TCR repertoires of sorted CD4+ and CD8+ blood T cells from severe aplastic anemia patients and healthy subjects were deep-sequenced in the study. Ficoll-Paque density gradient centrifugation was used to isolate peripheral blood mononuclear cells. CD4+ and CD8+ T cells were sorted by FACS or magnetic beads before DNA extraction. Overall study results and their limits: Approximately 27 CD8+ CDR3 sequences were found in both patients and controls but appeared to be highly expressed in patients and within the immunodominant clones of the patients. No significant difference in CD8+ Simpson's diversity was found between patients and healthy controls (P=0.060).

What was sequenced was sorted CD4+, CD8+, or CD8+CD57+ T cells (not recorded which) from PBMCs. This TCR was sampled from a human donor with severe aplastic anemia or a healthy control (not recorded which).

The CDR3 region: CASSLGGLKAGELFF. DNA sequence: TGTGCCAGCAGCTTAGGGGGGTTAAAGGCCGGGGAGCTGTTTTTT. This chain joins TRBV7-8 to TRBJ2-2; the D match is possibly TRBD1 or TRBD2, with 5 bases aligned in each. Trimming takes 1 base from V and 6 bases from J, and the germline ends sit 12 bases apart. From a lookup of the germline V gene, CDR1 and CDR2 are SGHVS and FQNEAQ. The CDR3 numbers 15 residues from cysteine through phenylalanine. Of the read, only the CDR3 DNA is kept; its 45 bases are in frame from base 1.